These 31 T cell receptor beta chains originate from one sample sequenced in a study of radiotherapy plus CTLA-4 blockade in lung cancer. Only in-frame clones appear in the TCRdb table, and some are missing; sequencing was by immunoSEQ multiplex PCR. This table has 70,000 to 95,000 clones, around 90% appearing once. The specimen comprised peripheral blood, sampled from a patient treated with radiotherapy plus ipilimumab. These receptors were obtained from a human donor with non-small cell lung cancer that progressed on radiotherapy plus ipilimumab.

The rearrangement links TRBV9 to TRBJ2-5; D is unclear. Germline CDR1 and CDR2: SGDLS and YYNGEE. CDR3 length: 16 residues. V was pared by 4 bases and J by 0 bases, with 16 bases between. CDR3 nucleotide sequence: TGTGCCAGCAGCCCAGGTACACAAAGGGACCAAGAGACCCAGTACTTC. It codes for CASSPGTQRDQETQYF.

The rearrangement links TRBV9 to TRBJ2-5, with 7 bases identical to TRBD1. CDR1 and CDR2 (germline): SGDLS, YYNGEE. With 4 bases clipped from V and 1 base from J, the junction kept 4 bases outside the gene matches. This CDR3 region has 14 residues. CDR3 loop: CASSPRDSQETQYF. DNA for the CDR3: TGTGCCAGCAGCCCCAGGGACAGCCAAGAGACCCAGTACTTC.

The rearrangement links TRBV5-1 to TRBJ2-3; 7 bases line up with TRBD1. The V gene end was trimmed by 4 bases and the J gene end by 1 base; junction bases not matched to a gene: 6. Germline V gives CDR1 SGHRS, CDR2 YFSETQ. This CDR3 comprises 15 residues. The chain's CDR3 is CASSPYQGGTDTQYF. The CDR3 DNA reads as TGCGCCAGCAGCCCTTACCAGGGGGGCACAGATACGCAGTATTTT. Full variable domain (outside the CDR3, taken from reference TRBV5-1 and TRBJ2-3): KAGVTQTPRYLIKTRGQQVTLSCSPISGHRSVSWYQQTPGQGLQFLFEYFSETQRNKGNFPGRFSGRQFSNSRSEMNVSTLELGDSALYLCASSPYQGGTDTQYFGPGTRLTVL.

This sequence joins TRBV7-2 and TRBJ2-7, with D uncertain. Germline V gene sequence: CDR1 SGHTA, CDR2 FQGNSA. The CDR3 spans 13 residues. Trimming pared 4 bases from V and 7 bases from J, leaving 14 bases between. The CDR3 nucleotides are TGTGCCAGCAGCTCCCCCTCGGTGGATGAGCAGTACTTC. Residues: CASSSPSVDEQYF.

V gene TRBV9 combines with J gene TRBJ2-3, with unresolved D. The CDR3 length is 16 residues. Germline-derived CDR1 and CDR2 are SGDLS and YYNGEE. V lost 2 bases and J lost 4, with 17 bases in between. For the CDR3, the DNA is TGTGCCAGCAGCGTCCGGGCCCTCAGCGTGGCAGATACGCAGTATTTT. Protein: CASSVRALSVADTQYF.

The chain has TRBV7-3 and TRBJ1-2, with TRBD1 matching 10 bases. Germline lookup yields CDR1 SGHTA and CDR2 FQGTGA. V lost 5 bases and J lost 8; bases outside the gene matches: 5. The CDR3 runs 13 residues. The CDR3 here is CASSLGQGKGYTF. The CDR3 DNA is TGTGCCAGCAGCCTGGGACAGGGGAAAGGCTACACCTTC.

The CDR3 loop is CASRAGTGVFYEQYF. CDR3 sequence (DNA): TGTGCCAGCAGAGCCGGGACAGGGGTGTTCTACGAGCAGTACTTC. The V gene is TRBV6-5, the J gene TRBJ2-7; 10 bases match TRBD1. CDR3 length: 15 amino acids. Germline-derived CDR1 and CDR2 are MNHEY and SVGAGI. V was clipped by 6 bases and J by 3 bases; unmatched bases: 8.

The chain has TRBV7-8 and TRBJ2-7, with TRBD1 identical over 10 bases. The CDR3 has 15 amino acids. CDR1 and CDR2 (germline): SGHVS, FQNEAQ. The ends lost 4 bases at V and 3 bases at J; junction bases unmatched: 6. The CDR3 here is CASSSSDRGDYEQYF. The DNA of the CDR3 is TGTGCCAGCAGCTCCTCGGACAGGGGGGACTACGAGCAGTACTTC.

This clone was recorded only once. This rearrangement joins TRBV30 to TRBJ2-1; D unresolved. V was clipped by 0 bases and J by 6 bases, with 6 bases between them. Germline V gene lookup returns CDR1 GTSNPN and CDR2 SVGIG (reference sequence). The CDR3 runs to 12 residues. The CDR3 nucleotides read TGTGCCTGGAGTGTAGTTCGCAATGAGCAGTTCTTC. Translation: CAWSVVRNEQFF.

The rearrangement links TRBV5-4 to TRBJ2-2; the D is unclear. Looked up from germline, CDR1 is SGHNT and CDR2 is YYREEE (reference sequence). The V end lost 4 bases, the J end lost 4 bases, and 8 bases lay between the germline ends. This CDR3 has 13 residues. CDR3 sequence (DNA): TGTGCCAGCAGCCCACAGTTCACCGGGGAGCTGTTTTTT. Protein: CASSPQFTGELFF.

The chain joins TRBV6-5 to TRBJ2-7, with D possibly being TRBD1 (5 bases). The germline V gene has CDR1 MNHEY and CDR2 SVGAGI. This CDR3 is 14 amino acids long. V dropped 6 bases and J dropped 4 bases, with 16 bases sitting between them. The CDR3 sequence: CASRPAGQEYEQYF. The CDR3 coding sequence is TGTGCCAGCAGACCCGCCGGACAAGAATACGAGCAGTACTTC.

The rearrangement joins TRBV4-3 to TRBJ1-2; perhaps TRBD1 as D (6 bases). Germline CDR1 LGHNA, CDR2 YSLEER. The length of the CDR3 is 16 residues. Trimming cost V 0 bases and J 6 bases, with 17 bases left between them. The CDR3 region has the DNA TGCGCCAGCAGCCAAGATCTCGCAGGGGTGGGGAATGGCTACACCTTC. This codes for CASSQDLAGVGNGYTF.

This chain connects TRBV6-4 to TRBJ1-5; no definite D call. Looked up from germline, CDR1 is MRHNA and CDR2 is SNTAGT. V dropped 0 bases and J dropped 4 bases, with 7 bases sitting between them. CDR3 size: 14 residues. Here the CDR3 DNA reads TGTGCCAGCAGTGACTCGCACGGGAATCAGCCCCAGCATTTT. Its protein product is CASSDSHGNQPQHF.

The V gene is TRBV5-8, the J gene TRBJ2-2; D might be TRBD1 or TRBD2, each matching 5 bases. The germline CDR1 and CDR2 sequences are SGHTS and YDEGEE. Between the trimmed V and J ends, which lost 5 bases and 4 bases, there was a span of 15 bases. The CDR3 length is 15 residues. In DNA, the CDR3 is TGTGCCAGCAGACGCCGGGACCATGGCACCGGGGAGCTGTTTTTT. Its translation: CASRRRDHGTGELFF.

The V and J genes are TRBV5-1 and TRBJ2-5, with TRBD1 as a possible D gene (6 bases). The CDR3 has 14 amino acids. Per the germline V gene, CDR1 is SGHRS and CDR2 is YFSETQ. V lost 0 bases and J 4 bases, leaving 10 bases between the germline ends. The CDR3 DNA sequence: TGCGCCAGCAGCTTGGCCGCCAGGGGAGAGACCCAGTACTTC. It is translated as CASSLAARGETQYF.

The rearrangement joins TRBV30 to TRBJ1-1; D is unclear. Germline assignment: CDR1 GTSNPN and CDR2 SVGIG (reference sequence). This CDR3 contains 13 residues. Trimming took 0 bases from V and 3 from J, leaving 8 bases between them. CDR3 sequence reads: CAWSVSIYTEAFF. Written as DNA, the CDR3 is TGTGCCTGGAGTGTAAGCATTTACACTGAAGCTTTCTTT.

The rearrangement joins TRBV19 to TRBJ2-1; 9 bases agree with TRBD2. This CDR3 region has 14 residues. V lost 6 bases and J lost 10; bases outside the gene matches: 10. CDR1 is LNHDA and CDR2 is SQIVND in the germline V gene (reference sequence). CDR3 DNA: TGTGCCAGTAGGATTACTAGCGGGCGACAGGAGCAGTTCTTC. Translating gives CASRITSGRQEQFF.

V gene TRBV28 combines with J gene TRBJ1-3, with no clear D. Trimming stripped 6 bases from V and 6 bases from J, with 15 bases between. The CDR3 runs 14 residues. The V gene's germline CDR1 is MDHEN and CDR2 SYDVKM. This CDR3 is CASSLYDRLNTIYF. DNA of the CDR3: TGTGCCAGCAGCCTTTATGACCGACTAAACACCATATATTTT.

J is TRBJ2-3 and V is TRBV18; D remains ambiguous. Trimming pared 2 bases from V and 4 bases from J, leaving 10 bases between. The CDR3 contains 14 residues. Looked up from germline, CDR1 is KGHSH and CDR2 is LQKENI. The CDR3 DNA is TGTGCCAGCTCACCATTTGGTCCCCCAGATACGCAGTATTTT. Its translation is CASSPFGPPDTQYF.

The V and J genes are TRBV19 and TRBJ1-5, with D uncertain. Trimming took 6 bases from V and 1 from J, leaving 10 bases between them. Per germline, CDR1 LNHDA and CDR2 SQIVND (reference sequence). The CDR3 spans 14 residues. The CDR3 spells CASSPPTSNQPQHF. In DNA form, the CDR3 reads TGTGCCAGTAGCCCTCCGACGAGCAATCAGCCCCAGCATTTT.

This clone was seen only once. The genes are TRBV2 and TRBJ1-5; 9 bases are shared with TRBD1. CDR1 is SNHLY and CDR2 is FYNNEI in the germline V gene. The length of the CDR3 is 14 residues. J was trimmed by 7 bases and V by 6 bases; bases with no gene match: 7. CDR3 nucleotides: TGTGCCAGCAGAGAACAGGGGGCTCGGCAGCCCCAGCATTTT. It encodes CASREQGARQPQHF.

The chain is built from TRBV11-3 and TRBJ2-2; 7 bases line up with TRBD1. The V and J ends lost 5 bases and 6 bases, in that order; junction bases with no gene match: 3. The CDR3 sequence is 13 residues long. Germline V CDR1 and CDR2: SGHNT, YENEEA. The CDR3 sequence: CASSQGVAGELFF. The CDR3 DNA is TGTGCCAGCAGCCAGGGGGTCGCCGGGGAGCTGTTTTTT.

On this clone itself: Other nucleotide sequences from this sample produce the same CDR3. The rearrangement joins TRBV5-8 to TRBJ1-1; TRBD1 matches 7 bases. The CDR3 is 14 amino acids. Germline lookup yields CDR1 SGHTS and CDR2 YDEGEE. With V trimmed by 6 bases and J by 6 bases, 11 bases remained unmatched. CDR3 in amino acids: CASNPLSGTAEAFF. For the CDR3, the DNA is TGTGCCAGCAACCCACTCTCTGGGACAGCTGAAGCTTTCTTT.

This clone turned up a few times. This chain links TRBV19 with TRBJ2-3; D is unresolved. The CDR3 runs 13 residues. V lost 5 bases to trimming and J lost 3 bases, with 9 bases between them. CDR1 is LNHDA, CDR2 SQIVND, per germline (reference sequence). CDR3 protein: CASSRVSTDTQYF. The CDR3 DNA follows: TGTGCCAGTAGTCGGGTCAGTACAGATACGCAGTATTTT. Variable domain in full (rest from reference TRBV19 and TRBJ2-3): DGGITQSPKYLFRKEGQNVTLSCEQNLNHDAMYWYRQDPGQGLRLIYYSQIVNDFQKGDIAEGYSVSREKKESFPLTVTSAQKNPTAFYLCASSRVSTDTQYFGPGTRLTVL.

V usage is TRBV30 and J usage is TRBJ1-5; D unresolved. The germline CDR1 and CDR2 sequences are GTSNPN and SVGIG (reference sequence). The CDR3 loop spans 14 amino acids. Trimming stripped 2 bases from V and 2 bases from J, with 10 bases between. CDR3 loop: CAWSSGGGNQPQHF. Written as DNA, the CDR3 is TGTGCCTGGAGTTCTGGCGGTGGCAATCAGCCCCAGCATTTT.

Remarks on this clone: A read error may produce the germline difference seen at one junction end. V is TRBV19 and J is TRBJ1-4; 9 bases line up with TRBD1. The V gene's germline CDR1 is LNHDA and CDR2 SQIVND (reference sequence). There are 14 residues in the CDR3. This CDR3 is CASSRDRAEGKLFF. For the CDR3, the DNA is TGTGCCAGTAGCAGGGACAGGGCTGAAGGAAAACTATTTTTT.

The chain couples TRBV2 to TRBJ2-7; TRBD1 matches at 10 bases. The V and J ends lost 10 bases and 6 bases, in that order; junction bases with no gene match: 9. Germline lookup yields CDR1 SNHLY and CDR2 FYNNEI. This CDR3 has 13 amino acids. This CDR3 is CATNRDRGREQYF. In DNA form, the CDR3 reads TGTGCCACCAACCGGGACAGGGGCCGCGAGCAGTACTTC.

This chain joins TRBV7-6 and TRBJ2-1, with 9 bases aligning to TRBD1. The length of the CDR3 is 15 residues. After removal of 3 bases from V and 0 bases from J, the junction contained 0 bases not matched to a gene. The germline gives CDR1 SGHVS, CDR2 FNYEAQ. As DNA, the CDR3 is TGTGCCAGCAGCTTGACAGGGGGCTCCTACAATGAGCAGTTCTTC. It translates to CASSLTGGSYNEQFF.

The V and J genes are TRBV28 and TRBJ1-1, with D possibly TRBD1 on 5 matching bases. The CDR3 has 13 residues. The ends were cut back, 3 bases at V and 11 bases at J, with 16 bases in the middle. Looked up from germline, CDR1 is MDHEN and CDR2 is SYDVKM. The CDR3, as DNA: TGTGCCAGCAGTTTCCTGGTGACGCCAGGGGCTTTCTTT. Translation: CASSFLVTPGAFF.

V usage is TRBV7-2 and J usage is TRBJ2-1; the D gene could be TRBD1 or TRBD2 (5 bases each). V was trimmed by 1 base and J by 0 bases, leaving 7 bases between them. Germline assignment: CDR1 SGHTA and CDR2 FQGNSA. The CDR3 sequence is 15 residues long. The CDR3 is CASSLGGNSYNEQFF. The CDR3 DNA is TGTGCCAGCAGCTTAGGGGGGAACTCCTACAATGAGCAGTTCTTC.

The V and J genes are TRBV5-1 and TRBJ2-5, with TRBD2 matching over 7 bases. Per germline, CDR1 SGHRS and CDR2 YFSETQ. CDR3 length equals 15 residues. V shed 0 bases, J shed 9 bases, and the junction held 11 bases outside the gene matches. This CDR3 reads CASSLASGGAGAQYF. The CDR3 DNA follows: TGCGCCAGCAGCTTGGCTAGCGGAGGGGCCGGGGCCCAGTACTTC.